The 22 T cell receptor beta chains below all came from one sample that was sequenced in a study of T cell responses to AZD1222 COVID-19 vaccine. The protocol was immunoSEQ multiplex PCR, while the TCRdb copy is restricted to in-frame clones and leaves out a portion. The table lists 130,000 to 150,000 clones, roughly 90% of them singletons. Source: peripheral blood, taken 28 days after the second dose of the MenACWY control vaccine. The receptors originated from an adult who received the MenACWY meningococcal vaccine as a control.

This chain uses TRBV19 with TRBJ1-4; TRBD1 is a possible D gene (6 bases). The CDR3 extends over 14 amino acids. Germline V lookup: CDR1 LNHDA, CDR2 SQIVND (reference sequence). V was cut by 5 bases and J by 5 bases, with 12 bases left in between. The CDR3 protein is CASSSGTRNEKLFF. The CDR3 region has the DNA TGTGCCAGTAGTTCCGGGACACGGAATGAAAAACTGTTTTTT.

This rearrangement joins TRBV19 to TRBJ1-5; TRBD1 agrees at 9 bases. V dropped 4 bases and J dropped 7; count of bases not matched to a gene: 8. Germline CDR1 is LNHDA and CDR2 is SQIVND (reference sequence). The CDR3 runs to 15 residues. CDR3 DNA: TGTGCCAGTAGTAGGGACAGGGCCCTTGGGCAGCCCCAGCATTTT. Protein sequence: CASSRDRALGQPQHF.

The chain employs TRBV14 and TRBJ1-4; weak D call: TRBD1 (5 bases). Trimming pared 5 bases from V and 0 bases from J, leaving 10 bases between. Germline values: CDR1 SGHDN, CDR2 FVKESK. The CDR3 length is 15 residues. The CDR3 loop reads CASSSDSPTNEKLFF. CDR3 bases: TGTGCCAGCAGCTCCGACAGCCCAACTAATGAAAAACTGTTTTTT.

V is TRBV2 and J is TRBJ2-2; D possibly matches TRBD1 or TRBD2 (6 bases each). The CDR3 is 17 amino acids. V dropped 1 base and J dropped 2 bases, with 14 bases sitting between them. Per the germline V gene, CDR1 is SNHLY and CDR2 is FYNNEI. The CDR3 DNA is TGTGCCAGCAGTGAAGTTCCGGGGGCTCCAAACACCGGGGAGCTGTTTTTT. Its protein product is CASSEVPGAPNTGELFF.

V and J are TRBV5-1 and TRBJ2-1; 10 bases are a match to TRBD1. Germline-derived CDR1 and CDR2 are SGHRS and YFSETQ. The CDR3 totals 15 residues. V shed 2 bases and J 9 bases; nucleotides not matched to a gene: 8. The CDR3 spells CASSLVGTGEGEQFF. The CDR3 region has the DNA TGCGCCAGCAGCTTAGTCGGGACAGGGGAGGGTGAGCAGTTCTTC.

The chain employs TRBV13 and TRBJ1-5; D is uncertain. Germline-derived CDR1 and CDR2 are PRHDT and FYEKMQ (reference sequence). V lost 0 bases, J lost 7 bases, and 7 bases lay in between. The CDR3 is 13 amino acids. Here the CDR3 DNA reads TGTGCCAGCAGCTTAGGCCTGGGCCAGCCCCAGCATTTT. Translation: CASSLGLGQPQHF.

This CDR3 is CASSFYQRSTEAFF. CDR3 nucleotides: TGTGCCAGCAGCTTTTACCAACGTAGCACTGAAGCTTTCTTT. The chain uses TRBV5-6 and TRBJ1-1; D gene uncertain. V was pared by 2 bases and J by 4 bases, with 12 bases between. The CDR3 covers 14 residues. Germline CDR1 and CDR2: SGHDT and YYEEEE.

As for this clone: One end of the junction fails to match germline, which may point to a read error. The chain employs TRBV7-9 and TRBJ1-1; D possibly corresponds to TRBD1 (5 bases). This CDR3 has 13 amino acids. Germline V lookup: CDR1 SEHNR, CDR2 FQNEAQ (reference sequence). CDR3 protein: CASSLGDSVEAFF. The DNA of the CDR3 is TGTGCCAGCAGTTTAGGGGACTCCGTTGAAGCTTTCTTT.

This rearrangement joins TRBV19 to TRBJ1-2; 9 bases line up with TRBD1. The CDR3 is 12 residues long. V lost 9 bases and J lost 9; bases outside the gene matches: 8. Germline V lookup: CDR1 LNHDA, CDR2 SQIVND (reference sequence). The DNA for the CDR3 is TGTGCCAGCAAAGCACAGGGGGCTAGCTACACCTTC. Its protein product is CASKAQGASYTF.

The chain couples TRBV7-3 to TRBJ2-5, with TRBD1 identical over 7 bases. V was pared by 5 bases and J by 5 bases, with 5 bases of the junction left unmatched. The CDR3 covers 13 residues. Germline V CDR1 and CDR2: SGHTA, FQGTGA. CDR3 sequence: CASSRDRAETQYF. For the CDR3, the DNA is TGTGCCAGCAGCCGAGACAGGGCTGAGACCCAGTACTTC.

V usage is TRBV7-2 and J usage is TRBJ2-3; D gene unclear. The V end lost 0 bases, the J end lost 3 bases, and 4 bases lay between the germline ends. This CDR3 is 13 amino acids long. Looked up from germline, CDR1 is SGHTA and CDR2 is FQGNSA. Here the CDR3 DNA reads TGTGCCAGCAGCTTAGCGAAGACAGATACGCAGTATTTT. Its translation: CASSLAKTDTQYF.

This clone showed up just once. This chain connects TRBV6-5 to TRBJ1-5, with unresolved D. Trimming took off 2 bases at V and 5 bases at J, with 10 bases between the two ends. From germline, CDR1 is MNHEY and CDR2 SVGAGI. This CDR3 contains 14 residues. The CDR3: CASSYLGSDQPQHF. For the CDR3, the DNA is TGTGCCAGCAGTTACCTGGGATCGGATCAGCCCCAGCATTTT.

This clone was recorded a few times. The chain employs TRBV19 and TRBJ1-1, with D possibly matching TRBD1 (6 bases). The CDR3 has 13 residues. Trimming cost V 1 base and J 9 bases, with 12 bases left between them. Looked up from germline, CDR1 is LNHDA and CDR2 is SQIVND (reference sequence). CDR3 bases: TGTGCCAGTAGTATAGGGACAGTTCCTAAAGCTTTCTTT. Amino acids: CASSIGTVPKAFF.

This chain links TRBV19 with TRBJ2-7, with D possibly being TRBD2 (5 bases). The CDR3 is made up of 13 amino acids. Deletions cut 5 bases from V and 7 bases from J, with 15 bases between. Germline V lookup: CDR1 LNHDA, CDR2 SQIVND (reference sequence). This CDR3 reads CASSPQAGGEQYF. In DNA form, the CDR3 reads TGTGCCAGTAGTCCCCAGGCGGGTGGGGAGCAGTACTTC.

The chain employs TRBV7-2 and TRBJ2-7; possible D gene TRBD2, 5 bases. Germline CDR1 reads SGHTA; CDR2 reads FQGNSA. This CDR3 contains 14 residues. V was pared by 0 bases and J by 6 bases, with 12 bases between. This CDR3 reads CASSLALVGLEQYF. The CDR3, as DNA: TGTGCCAGCAGCTTAGCCCTGGTAGGACTCGAGCAGTACTTC.

CDR3 bases: TGTGCCAGCAGGGACAGCCCTTACAATGAGCAGTTCTTC. The encoded protein is CASRDSPYNEQFF. The chain recombines TRBV27 with TRBJ2-1; possible D gene TRBD1, 6 bases. Germline CDR1 MNHEY, CDR2 SMNVEV (reference sequence). The V and J ends lost 6 bases and 4 bases respectively, with 10 bases between them. This CDR3 is built from 13 residues.

The rearrangement uses TRBV10-3 and TRBJ2-7, with TRBD1 as a possible D gene (7 bases). Trimming removed 7 bases from V and 5 bases from J, with 21 bases in between. The CDR3 length is 15 residues. CDR1 ENHRY and CDR2 SYGVKD come from the germline V gene. The CDR3 nucleotides are TGTGCCATCAAGGTGGGCGGGACAGAGGACAACGAGCAGTACTTC. Encoded protein: CAIKVGGTEDNEQYF.

In this sample, this clone turned up a few times. The chain recombines TRBV5-6 with TRBJ2-1; 9 bases are shared with TRBD1. This CDR3 region has 13 residues. With 10 bases clipped from V and 10 bases from J, the junction kept 12 bases outside the gene matches. CDR1 and CDR2 (germline): SGHDT, YYEEEE. CDR3 residues: CASGGTGIGEQFF. The CDR3 coding sequence is TGTGCCTCCGGAGGGACAGGGATAGGGGAGCAGTTCTTC.

V and J are TRBV5-1 and TRBJ2-2, with 7 bases aligning to TRBD1. Germline V gene lookup returns CDR1 SGHRS and CDR2 YFSETQ. With V trimmed by 4 bases and J by 0 bases, 3 bases remained unmatched. The CDR3 consists of 15 residues. Here the CDR3 DNA reads TGCGCCAGCAGCCAAACAGGGGCGAACACCGGGGAGCTGTTTTTT. This gives the protein CASSQTGANTGELFF.

The chain links TRBV3-1 (or the pseudogene TRBV3-2) to TRBJ1-2; 7 bases agree with TRBD1. Trimming cost V 4 bases and J 6 bases; bases outside gene matches: 11. Germline-derived CDR1 and CDR2 are LGHDT and YNNKEL (reference sequence). The CDR3 is made up of 15 amino acids. For the CDR3, the DNA is TGTGCCAGCAGCCCCTACCGGGAGGGGGCGCATGGCTACACCTTC. Its translation: CASSPYREGAHGYTF.

The chain employs TRBV27 and TRBJ2-1; D gene uncertain. V was cut by 0 bases and J by 5 bases, with 5 bases left in between. The CDR3 is 13 amino acids. Germline CDR1 MNHEY, CDR2 SMNVEV (reference sequence). The CDR3: CASSLSEHNEQFF. In DNA, the CDR3 is TGTGCCAGCAGTTTATCGGAACACAATGAGCAGTTCTTC.

The CDR3 region has the DNA TGTGCCAGCAGCTTGGGCCCAAACACCATATATTTT. This gives the protein CASSLGPNTIYF. This chain joins TRBV5-6 and TRBJ1-3; no reliable D call. This CDR3 region has 12 residues. V was shortened by 0 bases and J by 6 bases, with 4 bases between the two germline ends. CDR1 and CDR2 (germline): SGHDT, YYEEEE. Drawing the rest from reference TRBV5-6 and TRBJ1-3, the complete variable domain is DAGVTQSPTHLIKTRGQQVTLRCSPKSGHDTVSWYQQALGQGPQFIFQYYEEEERQRGNFPDRFSGHQFPNYSSELNVNALLLGDSALYLCASSLGPNTIYFGEGSWLTVV.